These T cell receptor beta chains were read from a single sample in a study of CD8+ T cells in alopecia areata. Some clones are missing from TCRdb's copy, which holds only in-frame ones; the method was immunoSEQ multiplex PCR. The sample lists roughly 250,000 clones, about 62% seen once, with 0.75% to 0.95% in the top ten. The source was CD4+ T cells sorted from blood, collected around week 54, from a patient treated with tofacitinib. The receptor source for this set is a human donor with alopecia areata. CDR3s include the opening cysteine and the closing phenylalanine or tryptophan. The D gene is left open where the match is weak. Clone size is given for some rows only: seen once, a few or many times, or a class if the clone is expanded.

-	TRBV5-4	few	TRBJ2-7	TGTGCCAGCAGCTTTGGGGGAGCATCGGGCGAGCAGTACTTC	CASSFGGASGEQYF
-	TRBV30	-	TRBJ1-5	TGTGCCTGGAACGGCGCCATGGGTCAGCCCCAGCATTTT	CAWNGAMGQPQHF
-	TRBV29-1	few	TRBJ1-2	TGCAGCGTGGACTCCGGTCGGAGGGGTGGCTACACCTTC	CSVDSGRRGGYTF
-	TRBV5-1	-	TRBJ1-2	TGCGCCAGCAGCGAGACAGGAAACTATGGCTACACCTTC	CASSETGNYGYTF
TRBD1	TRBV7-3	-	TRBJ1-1	TGTGCCAGCAGCCACTGGGACAGGGGGCGCGACACTGAAGCTTTCTTT	CASSHWDRGRDTEAFF
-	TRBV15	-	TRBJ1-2	TGTGCCACCAGCAGGGAGGGATGGGAGAGAGGCATCTATGGCTACACCTTC	CATSREGWERGIYGYTF
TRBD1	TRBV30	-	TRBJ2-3	TGTGCCTGGGGGGGCCAGGGGGCCCTTTTCAGCACAGATACGCAGTATTTT	CAWGGQGALFSTDTQYF
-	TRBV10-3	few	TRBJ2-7	TGTGCCATCAGTGACAGCTCCTACGAGCAGTACTTC	CAISDSSYEQYF
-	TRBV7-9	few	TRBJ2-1	TGTGCCAGCAGCTTGAGGGACAATGAGCAGTTCTTC	CASSLRDNEQFF
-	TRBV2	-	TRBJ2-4	TGTGCCAGCAAACAGCGAACTTTAGTAGCCAAAAACATTCAGTACTTC	CASKQRTLVAKNIQYF
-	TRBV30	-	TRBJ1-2	TGTGCCTCTAGTGGAGGGGGGCATGGCTACACCTTC	CASSGGGHGYTF
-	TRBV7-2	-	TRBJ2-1	TGTGCCAGCAGCCCCCACTACAATGAGCAGTTCTTC	CASSPHYNEQFF
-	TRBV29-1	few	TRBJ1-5	TGCAGCGTTGAGGACGGGGGACAGCCCCAGCATTTT	CSVEDGGQPQHF
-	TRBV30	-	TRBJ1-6	TGTGCCTGGAGTAAGTGGTATAATTCACCCCTCCACTTT	CAWSKWYNSPLHF
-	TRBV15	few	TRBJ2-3	TGTGCCACCAGCAGAGATTTCAAGACTCTAGGGGGCACAGATACGCAGTATTTT	CATSRDFKTLGGTDTQYF
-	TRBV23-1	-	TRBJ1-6	TGCGCCAGCAGTCAATTGGGGGGTTCTAATTCACCCCTCCACTTT	CASSQLGGSNSPLHF
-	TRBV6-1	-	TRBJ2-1	TGTGCCAGCAGTGGGGGGAAACCCTCCTACAATGAGCAGTTCTTC	CASSGGKPSYNEQFF
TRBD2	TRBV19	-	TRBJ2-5	TGTGCCCGTAGTTTCGGACTAGCGGGGTCAGAGACCCAGTACTTC	CARSFGLAGSETQYF
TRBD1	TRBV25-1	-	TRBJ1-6	TGTGCCAGCAGGAACCCGGGACAGGGTAATTCACCCCTCCACTTT	CASRNPGQGNSPLHF
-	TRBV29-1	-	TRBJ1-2	TGCAGCGTTGCGGCTACCTATGGCTACACCTTC	CSVAATYGYTF
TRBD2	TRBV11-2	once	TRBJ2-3	TGTGCCAGCAGCTACTCTAGCGGGGGGGCCACAGATACGCAGTATTTT	CASSYSSGGATDTQYF
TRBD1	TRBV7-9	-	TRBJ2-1	TGTGCCAGCAGCTTAGGGGGCCACCGGACAGGGTACAATGAGCAGTTCTTC	CASSLGGHRTGYNEQFF